This T cell receptor beta chain was captured by sequencing in a study of blood T cell repertoires in COVID-19. Study as a whole: COVID-19 samples collected from the United States, Italy and Spain covered acute and convalescent phases. The analysed material was cDNA or gDNA that came from T cells, B-cell-depleted T cells, or PBMCs.

The data were produced by immunoSEQ multiplex PCR, yet TCRdb's version contains in-frame clones alone and is incomplete. The sample yields roughly 300,000 clones, roughly 86% seen once. This clone was seen a few times. Per germline, CDR1 SGHAT and CDR2 FQNNGV. Trimming left V 2 bases short and J 1 base short, with 2 bases between. The CDR3 length is 12 residues. The clonotype was recovered from a woman aged 45-65 years with acute or convalescent COVID-19. The sample comprised peripheral blood. This chain links TRBV11-2 with TRBJ1-1; D gene uncertain. CDR3 DNA sequence: TGTGCCAGCAGCTTACGGAACACTGAAGCTTTCTTT. This codes for CASSLRNTEAFF.